What follows is one T cell receptor beta chain and its context. The antigen remains undetermined. Lesional scalp punch biopsies and peripheral blood were collected from alopecia areata patients. Separation by sorting yielded CD4+ and CD8+ T cells from PBMCs. Reverse transcription of extracted RNA yielded cDNA, which provided the sequencing template. Profiling relied on immunoSEQ multiplex PCR, and the TCRdb table lists in-frame clones only, not all of them. The sample has more than 110,000 clones; about 60% are singletons. The data stem from a study of CD8+ T cells in alopecia areata. Regarding the study as a whole: Relative to normal scalp, lesional scalp, especially alopecia totalis/universalis, showed higher clonality.

V dropped 3 bases and J dropped 6; count of bases not matched to a gene: 1. Germline V gene sequence: CDR1 SNHLY, CDR2 FYNNEI. The CDR3 totals 12 residues. The receptor was isolated from a human donor with alopecia areata. The source material was CD4+ T cells sorted from blood, sampled at week 0. The chain recombines TRBV2 with TRBJ1-2; 7 positions match TRBD1. CDR3 residues: CASSETGHGYTF. DNA of the CDR3: TGTGCCAGCAGTGAGACAGGGCATGGCTACACCTTC.